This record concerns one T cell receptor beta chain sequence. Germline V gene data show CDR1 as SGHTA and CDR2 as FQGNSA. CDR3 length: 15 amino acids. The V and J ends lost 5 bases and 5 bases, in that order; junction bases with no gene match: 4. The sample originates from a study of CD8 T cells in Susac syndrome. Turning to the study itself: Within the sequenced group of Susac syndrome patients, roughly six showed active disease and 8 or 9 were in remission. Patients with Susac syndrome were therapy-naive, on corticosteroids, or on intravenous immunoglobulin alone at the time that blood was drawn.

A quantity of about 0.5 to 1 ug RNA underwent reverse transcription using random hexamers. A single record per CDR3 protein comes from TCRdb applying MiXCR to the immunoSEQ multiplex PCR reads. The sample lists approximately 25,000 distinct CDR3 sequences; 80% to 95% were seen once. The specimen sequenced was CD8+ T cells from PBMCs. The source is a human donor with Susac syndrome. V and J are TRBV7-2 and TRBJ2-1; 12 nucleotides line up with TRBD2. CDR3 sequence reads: CASSPLAGGHNEQFF. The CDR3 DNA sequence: TGTGCCAGCAGCCCTCTAGCGGGGGGGCACAATGAGCAGTTCTTC.